Listed below are T cell receptor beta chains from one sample, sequenced in a study of CD4 T cell repertoires in COVID-19. TCRdb keeps only in-frame clones here, not all; method: immunoSEQ multiplex PCR. The data contain 7,500 to 8,500 clones, roughly 80% of them singletons. This specimen was effector memory CD4+ T cells from blood, taken before the COVID-19 pandemic. The receptors stem from a human donor who had COVID-19. Each CDR3 is given with its conserved first and last residue. D genes are given only for firm matches. Only some rows state a clone size, as once, few, many or a class for expanded clones.

clone_size: -
j_call: TRBJ2-7
v_call: TRBV5-4
cdr3_length: 16
d_call: TRBD2
cdr3_aa: CASSVITGLANDEQYF
cdr3_nt: TGTGCCAGCAGCGTTATAACGGGACTAGCTAACGACGAGCAGTACTTC

clone_size: -
j_call: TRBJ2-5
v_call: TRBV6-1
cdr3_length: 14
d_call: TRBD2
cdr3_aa: CASSEASTSETQYF
cdr3_nt: TGTGCCAGCAGTGAAGCCTCGACTAGCGAGACCCAGTACTTC

clone_size: -
j_call: TRBJ1-6
v_call: TRBV5-1
cdr3_length: 15
d_call: -
cdr3_aa: CASSRDGSLGSPLHF
cdr3_nt: TGCGCCAGCAGCCGAGACGGGAGTTTAGGTTCACCCCTCCACTTT

clone_size: -
j_call: TRBJ2-7
v_call: TRBV18
cdr3_length: 14
d_call: TRBD2
cdr3_aa: CASSPQGSGGEQYF
cdr3_nt: TGTGCCAGCTCACCTCAAGGGAGCGGGGGCGAGCAGTACTTC

clone_size: -
j_call: TRBJ1-1
v_call: TRBV6-5
cdr3_length: 14
d_call: -
cdr3_aa: CASSYSRLNTEAFF
cdr3_nt: TGTGCCAGCAGTTATTCGAGGCTGAACACTGAAGCTTTCTTT

clone_size: -
j_call: TRBJ1-2
v_call: TRBV20-1
cdr3_length: 11
d_call: -
cdr3_aa: CSASPNYGYTF
cdr3_nt: TGCAGTGCTAGCCCTAATTATGGCTACACCTTC

clone_size: -
j_call: TRBJ1-3
v_call: TRBV6-5
cdr3_length: 14
d_call: -
cdr3_aa: CASSYSQTGNTIYF
cdr3_nt: TGTGCCAGCAGTTACTCGCAGACTGGAAACACCATATATTTT

clone_size: medium-sized
j_call: TRBJ1-4
v_call: TRBV19
cdr3_length: 12
d_call: -
cdr3_aa: CASAGESEKLFF
cdr3_nt: TGTGCCAGTGCGGGGGAGAGTGAAAAACTGTTTTTT

clone_size: -
j_call: TRBJ2-2
v_call: TRBV27
cdr3_length: 15
d_call: TRBD1
cdr3_aa: CASSPSQGLGGELFF
cdr3_nt: TGTGCCAGCAGCCCCTCACAGGGGCTCGGCGGGGAGCTGTTTTTT

clone_size: -
j_call: TRBJ1-5
v_call: TRBV25-1
cdr3_length: 13
d_call: -
cdr3_aa: CASSAGPNQPQHF
cdr3_nt: TGTGCCAGCAGTGCAGGGCCTAATCAGCCCCAGCATTTT

clone_size: once
j_call: TRBJ1-2
v_call: TRBV5-1
cdr3_length: 14
d_call: -
cdr3_aa: CASSLAVDLWGYTF
cdr3_nt: TGCGCCAGCAGCTTGGCCGTAGATCTATGGGGCTACACCTTC

clone_size: -
j_call: TRBJ2-5
v_call: TRBV11-2
cdr3_length: 15
d_call: -
cdr3_aa: CASSLREGSGKTQYF
cdr3_nt: TGTGCCAGCAGCTTACGTGAAGGGAGCGGAAAGACCCAGTACTTC

clone_size: -
j_call: TRBJ1-4
v_call: TRBV11-2
cdr3_length: 14
d_call: TRBD1
cdr3_aa: CASSWTGGNEKLFF
cdr3_nt: TGTGCCAGCAGCTGGACAGGGGGAAATGAAAAACTGTTTTTT

clone_size: -
j_call: TRBJ2-3
v_call: TRBV11-3
cdr3_length: 15
d_call: -
cdr3_aa: CASSPGGQSTDTQYF
cdr3_nt: TGTGCCAGCAGCCCAGGGGGGCAGTCCACAGATACGCAGTATTTT

clone_size: -
j_call: TRBJ2-7
v_call: TRBV6-1
cdr3_length: 15
d_call: TRBD1
cdr3_aa: CASSEVGRTGYEQYF
cdr3_nt: TGTGCCAGCAGTGAAGTAGGACGGACAGGGTACGAGCAGTACTTC

clone_size: -
j_call: TRBJ2-5
v_call: TRBV18
cdr3_length: 15
d_call: -
cdr3_aa: CASSRNFGGEETQYF
cdr3_nt: TGTGCCAGCTCACGAAATTTTGGCGGAGAGGAGACCCAGTACTTC

clone_size: -
j_call: TRBJ2-1
v_call: TRBV5-1
cdr3_length: 15
d_call: TRBD2
cdr3_aa: CASSSTSGGAGEQFF
cdr3_nt: TGCGCCAGCAGCTCAACCAGCGGGGGGGCCGGGGAGCAGTTCTTC

clone_size: -
j_call: TRBJ2-7
v_call: TRBV7-9
cdr3_length: 14
d_call: -
cdr3_aa: CASSVRGMGDEQYF
cdr3_nt: TGTGCCAGCAGCGTCAGGGGTATGGGGGACGAGCAGTACTTC

clone_size: few
j_call: TRBJ1-1
v_call: TRBV28
cdr3_length: 15
d_call: TRBD1
cdr3_aa: CASRIWGQQNTEAFF
cdr3_nt: TGTGCCAGCAGAATTTGGGGACAGCAGAACACTGAAGCTTTCTTT

clone_size: -
j_call: TRBJ2-3
v_call: TRBV19
cdr3_length: 15
d_call: TRBD2
cdr3_aa: CASRRLAANTDTQYF
cdr3_nt: TGTGCCAGTAGAAGACTAGCGGCTAACACAGATACGCAGTATTTT

clone_size: few
j_call: TRBJ2-2
v_call: TRBV2
cdr3_length: 15
d_call: -
cdr3_aa: CASSPGTSGTGELFF
cdr3_nt: TGTGCCAGCAGCCCCGGGACTTCTGGAACCGGGGAGCTGTTTTTT

clone_size: -
j_call: TRBJ1-6
v_call: TRBV2
cdr3_length: 14
d_call: TRBD1
cdr3_aa: CASSSPTGVSPLHF
cdr3_nt: TGTGCCAGCAGCTCACCGACAGGGGTATCACCCCTCCACTTT

clone_size: -
j_call: TRBJ2-7
v_call: TRBV5-1
cdr3_length: 13
d_call: TRBD1
cdr3_aa: CASGQGPSYEQYF
cdr3_nt: TGCGCCAGCGGACAGGGCCCCTCCTACGAGCAGTACTTC

clone_size: -
j_call: TRBJ2-7
v_call: TRBV29-1
cdr3_length: 17
d_call: -
cdr3_aa: CSALTEPTAPTVTKQYF
cdr3_nt: TGCAGCGCCCTAACGGAGCCTACGGCACCGACCGTTACGAAGCAGTACTTC

clone_size: -
j_call: TRBJ1-1
v_call: TRBV6-1
cdr3_length: 15
d_call: -
cdr3_aa: CASRVTDDMNTEAFF
cdr3_nt: TGTGCCAGCAGAGTGACAGACGACATGAACACTGAAGCTTTCTTT

clone_size: -
j_call: TRBJ2-7
v_call: TRBV10-3
cdr3_length: 14
d_call: TRBD1
cdr3_aa: CAIRPGQATYEQYF
cdr3_nt: TGTGCCATTAGACCGGGACAGGCTACTTACGAGCAGTACTTC

clone_size: -
j_call: TRBJ2-5
v_call: TRBV5-4
cdr3_length: 13
d_call: -
cdr3_aa: CASSLGGVETQYF
cdr3_nt: TGTGCCAGCAGCTTGGGGGGCGTTGAGACCCAGTACTTC

clone_size: -
j_call: TRBJ1-1
v_call: TRBV11-2
cdr3_length: 14
d_call: TRBD1
cdr3_aa: CASSFADRGSEAFF
cdr3_nt: TGTGCCAGCAGCTTTGCCGACAGGGGAAGTGAAGCTTTCTTT

clone_size: -
j_call: TRBJ2-7
v_call: TRBV7-5
cdr3_length: 17
d_call: -
cdr3_aa: CARSLEMYRTHAYEQYF
cdr3_nt: TGTGCCAGAAGCTTAGAGATGTATCGGACTCACGCCTACGAGCAGTACTTC

clone_size: -
j_call: TRBJ1-4
v_call: TRBV6-5
cdr3_length: 15
d_call: TRBD1
cdr3_aa: CASSRETGVREKLFF
cdr3_nt: TGTGCCAGCAGTAGGGAGACAGGGGTGAGAGAAAAACTGTTTTTT

clone_size: once
j_call: TRBJ2-5
v_call: TRBV19
cdr3_length: 14
d_call: -
cdr3_aa: CASSRQGLSETQYF
cdr3_nt: TGTGCCAGTAGTAGGCAAGGACTTTCGGAGACCCAGTACTTC

clone_size: -
j_call: TRBJ1-2
v_call: TRBV5-4
cdr3_length: 15
d_call: TRBD1
cdr3_aa: CASSLVGQGGYGYTF
cdr3_nt: TGTGCCAGCAGCTTGGTGGGACAGGGGGGCTATGGCTACACCTTC

clone_size: -
j_call: TRBJ2-1
v_call: TRBV7-3
cdr3_length: 14
d_call: -
cdr3_aa: CASSLGAGYNEQFF
cdr3_nt: TGTGCCAGCAGCTTAGGGGCGGGATACAATGAGCAGTTCTTC

clone_size: -
j_call: TRBJ2-6
v_call: TRBV4-2
cdr3_length: 17
d_call: TRBD2
cdr3_aa: CASSQGEGGTGANVLTF
cdr3_nt: TGTGCCAGCAGCCAAGGGGAGGGAGGGACTGGGGCCAACGTCCTGACTTTC

clone_size: -
j_call: TRBJ1-6
v_call: TRBV2
cdr3_length: 16
d_call: TRBD1
cdr3_aa: CASSTDLNRGGSPLHF
cdr3_nt: TGTGCCAGCAGTACCGACTTAAACAGGGGGGGATCACCCCTCCACTTT

clone_size: -
j_call: TRBJ2-6
v_call: TRBV5-1
cdr3_length: 16
d_call: TRBD1
cdr3_aa: CASSHPRDRGPGVLTF
cdr3_nt: TGCGCCAGCAGCCACCCCCGGGACAGGGGTCCCGGGGTCCTGACTTTC

clone_size: -
j_call: TRBJ2-3
v_call: TRBV6-1
cdr3_length: 15
d_call: TRBD2
cdr3_aa: CASMSLAGGTDTQYF
cdr3_nt: TGTGCCAGCATGTCCCTAGCGGGGGGCACAGATACGCAGTATTTT

clone_size: -
j_call: TRBJ2-1
v_call: TRBV23-1
cdr3_length: 15
d_call: -
cdr3_aa: CASSQCRSSYNEQFF
cdr3_nt: TGCGCCAGCAGTCAATGCCGTAGCTCCTACAATGAGCAGTTCTTC

clone_size: -
j_call: TRBJ1-5
v_call: TRBV30
cdr3_length: 14
d_call: TRBD1
cdr3_aa: CAWSAGQENQPQHF
cdr3_nt: TGTGCCTGGAGTGCGGGACAGGAGAATCAGCCCCAGCATTTT

clone_size: -
j_call: TRBJ2-7
v_call: TRBV7-4
cdr3_length: 12
d_call: TRBD2
cdr3_aa: CASSSLAGRQYF
cdr3_nt: TGTGCCAGCAGCTCCTTAGCGGGGCGGCAGTACTTC

clone_size: -
j_call: TRBJ2-7
v_call: TRBV10-3
cdr3_length: 14
d_call: TRBD2
cdr3_aa: CATGGRVADYEQYF
cdr3_nt: TGTGCCACGGGGGGTCGGGTAGCGGACTACGAGCAGTACTTC

clone_size: -
j_call: TRBJ1-4
v_call: TRBV6-6
cdr3_length: 14
d_call: -
cdr3_aa: CASSYGQSNEKLFF
cdr3_nt: TGTGCCAGCAGTTACGGGCAGTCTAATGAAAAACTGTTTTTT

clone_size: -
j_call: TRBJ2-5
v_call: TRBV11-2
cdr3_length: 18
d_call: TRBD2
cdr3_aa: CASSLKVPGLAGQETQYF
cdr3_nt: TGTGCCAGCAGCTTAAAGGTGCCGGGACTAGCGGGCCAAGAGACCCAGTACTTC

clone_size: once
j_call: TRBJ2-7
v_call: TRBV21-1
cdr3_length: 16
d_call: -
cdr3_aa: CASSRASWTGVHEQYF
cdr3_nt: TGTGCCAGCAGCAGGGCTTCCTGGACAGGGGTCCACGAGCAGTACTTC

clone_size: -
j_call: TRBJ2-2
v_call: TRBV5-1
cdr3_length: 14
d_call: -
cdr3_aa: CASSLRGNTGELFF
cdr3_nt: TGCGCCAGCAGCTTAAGGGGGAACACCGGGGAGCTGTTTTTT

clone_size: -
j_call: TRBJ2-7
v_call: TRBV11-2
cdr3_length: 13
d_call: -
cdr3_aa: CASSFVGSYEQYF
cdr3_nt: TGTGCCAGCAGCTTCGTCGGTTCCTACGAGCAGTACTTC

clone_size: -
j_call: TRBJ1-2
v_call: TRBV11-2
cdr3_length: 14
d_call: -
cdr3_aa: CASSPLTVNYGYTF
cdr3_nt: TGTGCCAGCAGCCCCCTGACAGTCAACTATGGCTACACCTTC

clone_size: -
j_call: TRBJ2-5
v_call: TRBV4-1
cdr3_length: 15
d_call: TRBD2
cdr3_aa: CASSQIAGGRETQYF
cdr3_nt: TGCGCCAGCAGCCAAATAGCGGGGGGGCGCGAGACCCAGTACTTC

clone_size: -
j_call: TRBJ2-1
v_call: TRBV2
cdr3_length: 13
d_call: -
cdr3_aa: CASRTTVYNEQFF
cdr3_nt: TGTGCCAGCAGGACGACAGTTTACAATGAGCAGTTCTTC

clone_size: -
j_call: TRBJ1-1
v_call: TRBV6-1
cdr3_length: 15
d_call: -
cdr3_aa: CASSFNRERATEAFF
cdr3_nt: TGTGCCAGCAGTTTTAACAGGGAACGGGCGACTGAAGCTTTCTTT